Listed here are 32 T cell receptor beta chains from one sample, sequenced in a study of blood T cells in healthy people across ages. With a J-beta primer mix and a sample-barcoded 5' primer, a second PCR ran 7 to 11 cycles. TCRdb re-derived calls from the 5' RACE reads in MiXCR, one entry per CDR3 protein. This sample yields about 1.6 million distinct CDR3 sequences, of which about 31% are seen a single time; about 11% belongs to the top ten. Specimen: blood. These TCRs come from a woman aged 25 to 39 in good health.

The chain carries TRBV5-1 and TRBJ2-7; TRBD2 matches 13 bases. Looked up from germline, CDR1 is SGHRS and CDR2 is YFSETQ. The CDR3 is 18 residues long. With 2 bases clipped from V and 1 base from J, the junction kept 9 bases outside the gene matches. The CDR3 coding sequence is TGCGCCAGCAGCTTCCGGACTAGCGGGGGCCTTAATTCCTACGAGCAGTACTTC. It is translated as CASSFRTSGGLNSYEQYF. Looking up the rest from reference TRBV5-1 and TRBJ2-7 gives the full variable domain: KAGVTQTPRYLIKTRGQQVTLSCSPISGHRSVSWYQQTPGQGLQFLFEYFSETQRNKGNFPGRFSGRQFSNSRSEMNVSTLELGDSALYLCASSFRTSGGLNSYEQYFGPGTRLTVT.

The sample holds many counts of this clonotype. The chain employs TRBV6-1 and TRBJ2-3, with D unclear. Germline V lookup: CDR1 MNHNS, CDR2 SASEGT. Trimming cost V 0 bases and J 0 bases, with 10 bases left between them. The CDR3 is 16 amino acids. CDR3 sequence reads: CASSEAASRSTDTQYF. CDR3 bases: TGTGCCAGCAGTGAAGCGGCCTCGAGGAGCACAGATACGCAGTATTTT.

Regarding this clonotype: A much bigger clone sits one base away, suggesting this may be a read error. The chain employs TRBV28 and TRBJ2-7; 11 nucleotides agree with TRBD2. This CDR3 has 15 amino acids. The junction had 10 bases not matched to a gene; V was cut back by 7 bases and J by 5 bases. CDR1 MDHEN and CDR2 SYDVKM come from the germline V gene. CDR3 sequence (DNA): TGTGCCAGCATCCCAACTAGCGGGGGTAACAACGAGCAGTACTTC. This sequence encodes CASIPTSGGNNEQYF.

This chain connects TRBV5-5 to TRBJ2-7; D possibly corresponds to TRBD1 (6 bases). The CDR3 length is 15 residues. The V and J ends lost 1 base and 3 bases respectively, with 14 bases between them. Germline assignment: CDR1 SGHKS and CDR2 YYEKEE (reference sequence). The CDR3 DNA follows: TGTGCCAGCAGCTTGAGGGACAACAAGGACTACGAGCAGTACTTC. Protein: CASSLRDNKDYEQYF.

In this sample, this clonotype turned up a few times. The chain is built from TRBV7-3 and TRBJ2-3, with D perhaps TRBD2 (5 bases). This CDR3 is built from 14 residues. Per the germline V gene, CDR1 is SGHTA and CDR2 is FQGTGA. Trimming left V 4 bases short and J 0 bases short, with 8 bases between. The CDR3 DNA is TGTGCCAGCAGCTCAGCGGTTAGCACAGATACGCAGTATTTT. This codes for CASSSAVSTDTQYF.

The rearrangement joins TRBV5-4 to TRBJ1-6, with D perhaps TRBD1 (6 bases). The germline gives CDR1 SGHNT, CDR2 YYREEE (reference sequence). The CDR3 loop spans 16 amino acids. V lost 0 bases to trimming and J lost 2 bases, with 9 bases between them. The CDR3 loop reads CASSLGGAAYNSPLHF. The DNA for the CDR3 is TGTGCCAGCAGCTTGGGGGGGGCCGCCTATAATTCACCCCTCCACTTT. The complete variable domain, with remaining parts taken from reference TRBV5-4 and TRBJ1-6, reads ETGVTQSPTHLIKTRGQQVTLRCSSQSGHNTVSWYQQALGQGPQFIFQYYREEENGRGNFPPRFSGLQFPNYSSELNVNALELDDSALYLCASSLGGAAYNSPLHFGNGTRLTVT.

The chain carries TRBV7-9 and TRBJ2-6; D gene unclear. CDR3 length equals 17 residues. Looked up from germline, CDR1 is SEHNR and CDR2 is FQNEAQ (reference sequence). The V end was cut by 0 bases, the J end by 0 bases, with 9 bases between. The CDR3 here is CASSLAGFGSGANVLTF. The CDR3 DNA is TGTGCCAGCAGCTTAGCGGGGTTTGGCTCTGGGGCCAACGTCCTGACTTTC.

This clonotype occurred a few times. The CDR3 loop reads CASSQRLAGAWEQYF. The DNA for the CDR3 is TGTGCCAGCAGTCAAAGACTAGCGGGAGCCTGGGAGCAGTACTTC. This sequence joins TRBV13 and TRBJ2-7; TRBD2 matches at 12 bases. Germline V gives CDR1 PRHDT, CDR2 FYEKMQ (reference sequence). The CDR3 totals 15 residues. J lost 7 bases, V lost 6 bases, and 10 bases had no gene match.

A word on this clonotype: A read error may account for a junction end that differs from germline. The rearrangement uses TRBV5-1 and TRBJ2-7; tentative D call: TRBD2 (6 bases). The CDR3 runs to 14 residues. Germline V CDR1 and CDR2: SGHRS, YFSETQ. CDR3 protein: CAGSLKTSSYEQYF. CDR3 DNA sequence: TGCGCCGGCAGCTTGAAGACTAGTTCCTACGAGCAGTACTTC.

This clonotype was observed a few times. The V gene is TRBV27, the J gene TRBJ2-1, with 8 bases aligning to TRBD1. V dropped 7 bases and J dropped 7; count of bases not matched to a gene: 9. This CDR3 is built from 14 residues. Germline-derived CDR1 and CDR2 are MNHEY and SMNVEV (reference sequence). The CDR3 coding sequence is TGTGCCAGCAACCCCGGGACAGGCGGGAATGAGCAGTTCTTC. This encodes CASNPGTGGNEQFF.

The rearrangement links TRBV4-1 to TRBJ1-6, with D uncertain. Trimming removed 4 bases from V and 15 bases from J, with 16 bases in between. The germline CDR1 and CDR2 sequences are MGHRA and YSYEKL. The CDR3 totals 13 residues. The CDR3 protein is CASSPLLGEHLHF. CDR3 DNA: TGCGCCAGCAGCCCCCTTTTAGGTGAACACCTCCACTTT.

This sequence joins TRBV9 and TRBJ2-7, with D uncertain. Germline V gene data show CDR1 as SGDLS and CDR2 as YYNGEE. V was trimmed by 3 bases and J by 3 bases, leaving 13 bases between them. This CDR3 contains 14 residues. The CDR3 spells CASSGAGPNYEQYF. The CDR3 coding sequence is TGTGCCAGCAGCGGGGCCGGGCCCAACTACGAGCAGTACTTC.

The chain uses TRBV28 and TRBJ2-7; D assignment may be TRBD1 or TRBD2 (5 bases each). V was trimmed by 3 bases and J by 3 bases, leaving 12 bases between them. CDR3 length: 14 residues. Germline-derived CDR1 and CDR2 are MDHEN and SYDVKM. CDR3 amino acids: CASSFRGANYEQYF. The DNA for the CDR3 is TGTGCCAGCAGTTTTCGAGGGGCCAACTACGAGCAGTACTTC.

The chain is built from TRBV3-1 and TRBJ2-7; the match to TRBD2 covers 10 bases. This CDR3 contains 17 residues. Per germline, CDR1 LGHDT and CDR2 YNNKEL (reference sequence). V was clipped by 4 bases and J by 4 bases; unmatched bases: 13. The CDR3 DNA reads TGTGCCAGCAGCCGAGCAGCGGGGGGGCAATCGTCGTACGAGCAGTACTTC. It encodes CASSRAAGGQSSYEQYF.

This clonotype was seen once. The junction and the germline gene differ at one end; a read error may be behind it. This sequence joins TRBV10-3 and TRBJ2-3; 7 positions match TRBD2. The CDR3 length is 18 residues. CDR1 is ENHRY and CDR2 is SYGVKD in the germline V gene. CDR3 amino acids: CAISGNTFQRDNTGTQYF. CDR3 nucleotide sequence: TGTGCCATCAGTGGAAATACCTTCCAGCGGGATAACACAGGTACGCAGTATTTT.

This clonotype was counted between two and nine times. This rearrangement joins TRBV7-8 to TRBJ2-7; 9 positions match TRBD2. In germline, CDR1 is SGHVS, CDR2 FQNEAQ. The CDR3 length is 15 residues. V shed 5 bases and J 10 bases; nucleotides not matched to a gene: 15. CDR3 sequence (DNA): TGTGCCAGCAGCAAACTGACTAGCGGCTTAGGGGCCCAGTACTTC. Translated, it gives CASSKLTSGLGAQYF.

This clonotype has more than one count but fewer than ten. The chain carries TRBV20-1 and TRBJ2-7; D is uncertain. This CDR3 is 12 amino acids long. The V and J ends lost 0 bases and 4 bases respectively, with 7 bases between them. The germline CDR1 and CDR2 sequences are DFQATT and SNEGSKA (reference sequence). The DNA for the CDR3 is TGCAGTGCTAGAGATCTGGCTTACGAGCAGTACTTC. It specifies CSARDLAYEQYF.

A note on this clonotype: Germline and junction disagree at one end, which may indicate a read error. The chain is built from TRBV5-1 and TRBJ2-4; D gene unclear. This CDR3 contains 13 residues. From germline, CDR1 is SGHRS and CDR2 YFSETQ. The DNA of the CDR3 is TGCACCAGCAGCTTGGAAGCCAAAAACATTCAGTACTTC. The encoded protein is CTSSLEAKNIQYF.

The chain joins TRBV6-5 to TRBJ1-2, with a weak D call TRBD1 (6 bases). Germline lookup yields CDR1 MNHEY and CDR2 SVGAGI. The length of the CDR3 is 15 residues. V lost 0 bases, J lost 7 bases, and 15 bases lay in between. CDR3 residues: CASSYSEQGPLGYTF. CDR3 nucleotide sequence: TGTGCCAGCAGTTACTCGGAACAGGGCCCCCTTGGCTACACCTTC.

Concerning this clonotype itself: A much larger clone lies one base from this, so it may be a read error. V gene TRBV7-7 combines with J gene TRBJ2-5; TRBD2 matches at 9 bases. The V gene's germline CDR1 is SSHAT and CDR2 FNYEAQ (reference sequence). CDR3 length: 15 residues. The CDR3 is CASSLFLAGQEAQYF. CDR3 in DNA: TGTGCCAGCAGCTTATTCCTAGCGGGGCAAGAGGCCCAGTACTTC.

J is TRBJ1-1 and V is TRBV29-1; D is undetermined. The V and J ends lost 7 bases and 1 base respectively, with 4 bases between them. The CDR3 runs to 10 residues. Per the germline V gene, CDR1 is SQVTM and CDR2 is ANQGSEA. The CDR3 reads CSGRNTEAFF. CDR3 DNA sequence: TGCAGCGGACGGAACACTGAAGCTTTCTTT.

This clonotype was seen a handful of times. V gene TRBV12-3 or TRBV12-4 combines with J gene TRBJ2-3; TRBD2 matches at 10 bases. J gave up 3 bases and V 6 bases, and 6 bases lay outside the gene matches. This CDR3 is 15 amino acids long. The CDR3 region is CASRPSGSGTDTQYF. DNA of the CDR3: TGTGCCAGCAGACCTAGCGGGAGTGGAACAGATACGCAGTATTTT.

This clonotype was counted only a few times. This chain connects TRBV28 to TRBJ2-3; TRBD1 is a possible D gene (5 bases). The CDR3 extends over 14 amino acids. Trimming removed 6 bases from V and 3 bases from J, with 13 bases in between. Germline CDR1 and CDR2: MDHEN and SYDVKM. The CDR3 coding sequence is TGTGCCAGCAGCCGGCAGGGATATACAGATACGCAGTATTTT. Translated: CASSRQGYTDTQYF.

This clonotype has ten or more counts. CDR3 region: CSASGGQMVYGYTF. CDR3 nucleotides: TGCAGTGCTAGTGGGGGACAGATGGTCTATGGCTACACCTTC. J is TRBJ1-2 and V is TRBV20-1, with TRBD1 identical over 7 bases. Germline trimming cut 3 bases from V and 4 bases from J; bases unmatched to any gene: 8. The CDR3 covers 14 residues. Germline V gene data show CDR1 as DFQATT and CDR2 as SNEGSKA (reference sequence).

Note on this clonotype: One end of the junction is discordant with germline, which a read error may explain. The chain carries TRBV4-2 and TRBJ2-5, with 13 bases identical to TRBD2. CDR3 length: 16 residues. Germline CDR1 is LGHNA and CDR2 is YNFKEQ. The CDR3 DNA is TGTGCCAGCGGCCAAGCCGGACTAGCGGGGGAAGAGACCCAGTACTTC. Its translation is CASGQAGLAGEETQYF.

A word on this clonotype: This sequence may be a read error, since a much larger clone differs from it by one base. For the CDR3, the DNA is TGCAGTACTAGAACAGGGGTAGATACGCAGTATTTT. Encoded protein: CSTRTGVDTQYF. The chain employs TRBV20-1 and TRBJ2-3; TRBD1 aligns across 7 bases. Germline V gives CDR1 DFQATT, CDR2 SNEGSKA (reference sequence). This CDR3 region has 12 residues.

The rearrangement uses TRBV12-3 or TRBV12-4 and TRBJ2-1; TRBD2 matches at 8 bases. This CDR3 spans 15 amino acids. V lost 5 bases to trimming and J lost 7 bases; unmatched junction nucleotides: 10. This CDR3 is CASSKEAGLGNEQFF. The CDR3 DNA reads TGTGCCAGCAGTAAAGAAGCGGGACTAGGGAATGAGCAGTTCTTC.

The rearrangement joins TRBV20-1 to TRBJ2-1; D possibly uses TRBD1 or TRBD2 (6 bases each). Per the germline V gene, CDR1 is DFQATT and CDR2 is SNEGSKA (reference sequence). CDR3 length: 15 residues. Trimming cost V 0 bases and J 6 bases, with 15 bases left between them. CDR3 protein: CSARDGGGRVNEQFF. The CDR3 coding sequence is TGCAGTGCTAGAGATGGTGGGGGGCGCGTCAATGAGCAGTTCTTC.

This clonotype was picked up a small number of times. V is TRBV30 and J is TRBJ2-7, with D perhaps TRBD1 (5 bases). The V gene's germline CDR1 is GTSNPN and CDR2 SVGIG (reference sequence). V was pared by 0 bases and J by 3 bases, with 9 bases between. CDR3 length: 13 residues. The CDR3 region is CAWSVGVSYEQYF. In nucleotides, the CDR3 is TGTGCCTGGAGTGTAGGGGTTAGCTACGAGCAGTACTTC.

V usage is TRBV7-8 and J usage is TRBJ2-2; the match to TRBD2 covers 7 bases. Germline V CDR1 and CDR2: SGHVS, FQNEAQ. There are 14 residues in the CDR3. Trimming cost V 7 bases and J 5 bases; bases outside gene matches: 7. The CDR3 nucleotides read TGTGCCAGCAAATTGGGGGGGGGAACCGGGGAGCTGTTTTTT. As protein: CASKLGGGTGELFF.

The chain combines TRBV20-1 with TRBJ1-6; perhaps TRBD1 as D (5 bases). The germline CDR1 and CDR2 sequences are DFQATT and SNEGSKA (reference sequence). CDR3 length: 16 residues. V shed 0 bases and J shed 10 bases, with 19 bases lying between them. This chain's CDR3 is CSAREDAGTLRSPLHF. CDR3 bases: TGCAGTGCTAGAGAAGATGCCGGGACCCTTCGATCACCCCTCCACTTT.

This clonotype was found many times. The chain couples TRBV29-1 to TRBJ2-3, with D perhaps TRBD2 (5 bases). Germline CDR1 and CDR2: SQVTM and ANQGSEA. The CDR3 consists of 14 residues. Trimming took off 8 bases at V and 0 bases at J, with 15 bases between the two ends. CDR3 region: CSSPRTGSTDTQYF. The CDR3 bases are TGCAGCTCCCCAAGGACTGGTAGCACAGATACGCAGTATTTT.